The rows below give T cell receptor beta chains drawn from one sample of a study of identical twins. In TCRdb, the 5' RACE reads were re-called with MiXCR into one record per CDR3 protein. This sample has 1.5 million to 2 million distinct CDR3 sequences, with less than 40% found just once. Sequencing was carried out using cord blood. The receptors here all came from a newborn girl in good health. CDR3s include the opening cysteine and the closing phenylalanine or tryptophan. A D gene is named only where the DNA matches it firmly. Expanded clones are given a class, and other clones once, few, many or no size at all.

TRBJ2-7	.	TRBV4-1	many	CASSPGMTSYEQYF	TGCGCCAGCAGCCCCGGCATGACCTCCTACGAGCAGTACTTC
TRBJ2-1	.	TRBV25-1	.	CGSSEWGRTGEQFF	TGTGGCAGCAGTGAATGGGGCCGTACCGGTGAGCAGTTCTTC
TRBJ1-3	TRBD1	TRBV7-2	.	CASSIDREFGNTIYF	TGTGCCAGCAGCATCGACAGGGAGTTCGGAAACACCATATATTTT
TRBJ1-2	.	TRBV29-1	.	CSVVDRFSGEYGYTF	TGCAGCGTTGTAGATCGGTTTTCGGGCGAATATGGCTACACCTTC
TRBJ1-4	.	TRBV12-3/TRBV12-4	many	CASRQRGASNEKLFF	TGTGCCAGCAGACAGAGGGGGGCGTCTAATGAAAAACTGTTTTTT
TRBJ1-5	.	TRBV7-2	.	CASTLVLGQPQHF	TGTGCCAGCACCTTGGTTCTAGGTCAGCCCCAGCATTTT
TRBJ1-5	.	TRBV5-5	.	CASSLLGEPQHF	TGTGCCAGCAGCTTGCTGGGCGAGCCCCAGCATTTT
TRBJ2-1	TRBD1	TRBV20-1	few	CSARAAGGSYNEQFF	TGCAGTGCTAGAGCCGCAGGGGGTTCCTACAATGAGCAGTTCTTC
TRBJ2-3	.	TRBV5-1	few	CASSSALGGTDTQYF	TGCGCCAGCAGCTCCGCCCTGGGAGGCACAGATACGCAGTATTTT
TRBJ2-7	.	TRBV28	.	CASSAPGTLAYEQYF	TGTGCCAGCAGTGCCCCCGGGACCCTTGCCTACGAGCAGTACTTC
TRBJ2-1	.	TRBV6-5	.	CASSDLALTYNEQFF	TGTGCCAGCAGCGATCTAGCGTTAACCTACAATGAGCAGTTCTTC